The clone carrying this T cell receptor (beta chain) was observed a few times. Its antigen is currently unknown. This entry is derived from a study of cytomegalovirus exposure and HLA in healthy donors. The CDR3 contains 13 residues. Germline loops: CDR1 MNHNS, CDR2 SASEGT. V shed 7 bases and J shed 2 bases, with 9 bases lying between them. Notes on the study in general: There were some public TCRs occurring in many donors, but most TCR sequences were rare. A few of the chains that were CMV-associated were confirmed in vitro to be specific for CMV antigens.

The protocol was immunoSEQ multiplex PCR, while the TCRdb copy is restricted to in-frame clones and leaves out a portion. The sample records fewer than 250,000 clones, roughly 83% being singletons. This sequence originates from a woman aged 18-35 years in good health and CMV-seronegative. The specimen sequenced was PBMCs. The chain carries TRBV6-1 and TRBJ1-5; D is uncertain. The CDR3 sequence: CASNKEGNQPQHF. The CDR3 region has the DNA TGTGCCAGCAACAAGGAGGGCAATCAGCCCCAGCATTTT.